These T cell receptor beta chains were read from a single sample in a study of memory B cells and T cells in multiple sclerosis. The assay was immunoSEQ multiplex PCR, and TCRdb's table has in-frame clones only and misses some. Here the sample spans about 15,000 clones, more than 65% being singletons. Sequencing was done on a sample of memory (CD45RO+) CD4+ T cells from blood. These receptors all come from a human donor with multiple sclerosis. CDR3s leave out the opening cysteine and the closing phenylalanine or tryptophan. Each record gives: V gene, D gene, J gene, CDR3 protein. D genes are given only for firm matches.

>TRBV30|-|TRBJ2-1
AWRLLSGEQF
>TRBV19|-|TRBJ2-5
ATADAGGETQY
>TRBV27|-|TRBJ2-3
ASSPYTDTQY
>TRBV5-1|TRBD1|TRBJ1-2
ASSLDGRGDGYT
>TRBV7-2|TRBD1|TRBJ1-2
ASTARQGAGYGYT
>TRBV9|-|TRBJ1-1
ASSVGADRRTEAF
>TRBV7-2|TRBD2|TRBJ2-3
ASSSPSGRRTDTQY
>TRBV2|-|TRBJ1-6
ASILPGLLNSPLH
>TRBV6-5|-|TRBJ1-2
ASSYSLYSINYGYT
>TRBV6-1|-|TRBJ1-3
ASSDPRTVSGNTIY
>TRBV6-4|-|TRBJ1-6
ASSRGEANSPLH
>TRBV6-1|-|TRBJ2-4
ASRGDGGNIQY
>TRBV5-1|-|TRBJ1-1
ASSFQLNTEAF
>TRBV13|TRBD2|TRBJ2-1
ASSPISGGNEQF
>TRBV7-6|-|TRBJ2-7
ASSLGHGSYEQY
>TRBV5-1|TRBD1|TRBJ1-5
ASSAEGAGNQPQH
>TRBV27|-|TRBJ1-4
ASKAGRTNEKLF
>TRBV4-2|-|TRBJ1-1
ASSRDPTGGTEAF
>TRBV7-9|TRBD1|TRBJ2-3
ASSSGTGAIPITDTQY
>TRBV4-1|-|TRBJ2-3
ASSQVVAASTDTQY
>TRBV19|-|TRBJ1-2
ASSRSSTNYGYT
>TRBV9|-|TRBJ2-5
ASSVSSAQGGETQY
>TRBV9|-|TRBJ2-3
ASSVGGAGLTDTQY
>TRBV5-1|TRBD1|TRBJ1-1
ASRRDSNTEAF
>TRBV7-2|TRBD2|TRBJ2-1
ASSSTGTTDNEQF
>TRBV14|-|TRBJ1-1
ASSHNQGPAF
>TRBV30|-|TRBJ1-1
AWSALGHTEAF
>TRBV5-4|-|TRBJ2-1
ASSLARGASYNEQF
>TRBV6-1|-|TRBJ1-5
ASSEATQGIGYQPQH
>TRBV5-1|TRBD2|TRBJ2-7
ASSGGAYEQY
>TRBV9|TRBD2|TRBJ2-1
ASSVEGSGNDEQF
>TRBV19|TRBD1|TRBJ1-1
ASSIAQGATEAF
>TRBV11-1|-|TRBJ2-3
ASSEGEDTDTQY
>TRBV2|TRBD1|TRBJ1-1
ASRADRGGNTEAF
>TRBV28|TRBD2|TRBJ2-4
ASKKAGREENIQY
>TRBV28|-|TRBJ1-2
ASRGPGQTNYGYT
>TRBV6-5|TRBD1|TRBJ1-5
ASRRTGEPQH
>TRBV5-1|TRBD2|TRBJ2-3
ASSLAGGFTDTQY
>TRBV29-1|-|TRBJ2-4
SVGSGPRGLAKNIQY
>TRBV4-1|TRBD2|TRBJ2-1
ASSQEVAGGTEQF